What follows are 23 T cell receptor beta chains derived from one specimen sequenced in a study of CD4 T cells in relation to SARS-CoV-2 and coronaviruses. The antigens these receptors bind are not known. CD4+ T cells from unexposed donors were obtained before the COVID-19 pandemic (2011-2018). After ten to eleven days of culture, CD4+ T cells were isolated. Sequenced by immunoSEQ multiplex PCR; TCRdb stores in-frame clones only, minus some. Of tens of thousands of clones listed, around 76% were seen once; the top ten hold around 15%. What was sequenced was CD4+ T cells from PBMCs, cultured in vitro. These receptors came from a human donor in good health.

CDR3: CSASGTSGNEQFF. Written as DNA, the CDR3 is TGCAGTGCTAGTGGGACTAGTGGCAATGAGCAGTTCTTC. The chain has TRBV20-1 and TRBJ2-1; 8 bases fit TRBD2. From germline, CDR1 is DFQATT and CDR2 SNEGSKA (reference sequence). With V trimmed by 3 bases and J by 6 bases, 4 bases remained unmatched. This CDR3 contains 13 residues.

A few counts support this clone. The V gene is TRBV7-8, the J gene TRBJ2-5; D is possibly TRBD2 (5 bases). CDR1 SGHVS and CDR2 FQNEAQ come from the germline V gene. Trimming left V 5 bases short and J 9 bases short, with 25 bases between. The CDR3 consists of 16 residues. In DNA, the CDR3 is TGTGCCAGCAGCCGATCGCAGCGGTTGCCGGAGTACCCCCAGTACTTC. This translates into CASSRSQRLPEYPQYF.

J is TRBJ2-3 and V is TRBV7-6; TRBD2 aligns across 7 bases. CDR3 length: 16 residues. The germline V gene encodes CDR1 SGHVS and CDR2 FNYEAQ. Trimming removed 0 bases from V and 2 bases from J; junction bases left unmatched: 5. CDR3 sequence (DNA): TGTGCCAGCAGCTTAGCTCCTAGCGGACTCACAGATACGCAGTATTTT. Translation gives CASSLAPSGLTDTQYF. The variable domain in full, completed from reference TRBV7-6 and TRBJ2-3, reads GAGVSQSPRYKVTKRGQDVALRCDPISGHVSLYWYRQALGQGPEFLTYFNYEAQQDKSGLPNDRFSAERPEGSISTLTIQRTEQRDSAMYRCASSLAPSGLTDTQYFGPGTRLTVL.

This sequence joins TRBV9 and TRBJ2-7; TRBD2 might be the D (5 bases). Trimming took 1 base from V and 2 from J, leaving 10 bases between them. CDR1 and CDR2 (germline): SGDLS, YYNGEE. This CDR3 has 14 amino acids. For the CDR3, the DNA is TGTGCCAGCAGCGTATCAGCGGCTACCTACGAGCAGTACTTC. Protein: CASSVSAATYEQYF.

The chain couples TRBV7-8 to TRBJ1-3; 7 nucleotides line up with TRBD1. This CDR3 has 16 residues. The germline V gene has CDR1 SGHVS and CDR2 FQNEAQ. The trim removed 5 bases at V and 1 base at J, leaving 8 bases unmatched. CDR3 in DNA: TGTGCCAGCAGCAGCCTACAGGGGATTTCTGGAAACACCATATATTTT. Its protein is CASSSLQGISGNTIYF.

The CDR3 DNA reads TGTGCCAGCATTAGCGGGGGGGCGAATGAGCAGTTCTTC. It specifies CASISGGANEQFF. The chain uses TRBV19 and TRBJ2-1; 11 nucleotides line up with TRBD2. The CDR3 has 13 amino acids. The junction had 5 bases not matched to a gene; V was cut back by 9 bases and J by 7 bases. CDR1 is LNHDA, CDR2 SQIVND, per germline (reference sequence).

The chain has TRBV7-2 and TRBJ1-6; D gene unclear. Trimming removed 1 base at V and 9 bases at J, with 7 bases between. There are 13 residues in the CDR3. Per germline, CDR1 SGHTA and CDR2 FQGNSA. This chain's CDR3 is CASSLGVVSPLHF. DNA of the CDR3: TGTGCCAGCAGCTTAGGGGTAGTTTCACCCCTCCACTTT.

The chain has TRBV19 and TRBJ1-5; the match to TRBD1 covers 11 bases. Germline values: CDR1 LNHDA, CDR2 SQIVND (reference sequence). Trimming removed 10 bases from V and 0 bases from J; junction bases left unmatched: 14. There are 18 residues in the CDR3. CDR3 nucleotides: TGTGCCACCCTTGGACAGGGGGCCAAGAGGTTTAGCAATCAGCCCCAGCATTTT. As protein: CATLGQGAKRFSNQPQHF.

This clone was observed a handful of times. This chain connects TRBV20-1 to TRBJ1-6; 9 nucleotides align to TRBD1. In germline, CDR1 is DFQATT, CDR2 SNEGSKA (reference sequence). This CDR3 spans 18 amino acids. V was clipped by 3 bases and J by 8 bases; unmatched bases: 17. CDR3 in amino acids: CSASREGQGSPRDSPLHF. CDR3 DNA sequence: TGCAGTGCTAGTAGGGAGGGACAGGGATCCCCCCGGGATTCACCCCTCCACTTT.

This clone was found once. The CDR3 sequence is CASSLTRGVDNEQFF. The CDR3 coding sequence is TGTGCCAGCAGTTTGACTAGGGGGGTCGACAATGAGCAGTTCTTC. The chain couples TRBV2 to TRBJ2-1; D is tentatively TRBD1 or TRBD2 (6 bases each). Germline CDR1 and CDR2: SNHLY and FYNNEI. The CDR3 is 15 amino acids. Deletions cut 5 bases from V and 5 bases from J, with 16 bases between. The entire variable domain, with the rest obtained from reference TRBV2 and TRBJ2-1, is as follows: EPEVTQTPSHQVTQMGQEVILRCVPISNHLYFYWYRQILGQKVEFLVSFYNNEISEKSEIFDDQFSVERPDGSNFTLKIRSTKLEDSAMYFCASSLTRGVDNEQFFGPGTRLTVL.

V gene TRBV5-4 combines with J gene TRBJ1-1; TRBD1 agrees at 9 bases. V gave up 4 bases and J gave up 1 base; unmatched junction bases: 8. The germline gives CDR1 SGHNT, CDR2 YYREEE (reference sequence). CDR3 length: 16 residues. The CDR3 region is CASSPGGGQGNTEAFF. The CDR3 DNA reads as TGTGCCAGCAGCCCGGGGGGGGGACAGGGGAACACTGAAGCTTTCTTT.

The CDR3 sequence is CASSLQELAKNIQYF. Here the CDR3 DNA reads TGTGCCAGCAGTTTGCAGGAATTAGCCAAAAACATTCAGTACTTC. The J gene is TRBJ2-4, the V gene TRBV28; no firm D call. The CDR3 contains 15 residues. The germline V gene has CDR1 MDHEN and CDR2 SYDVKM. V was clipped by 3 bases and J by 0 bases, with 9 bases between them.

The chain combines TRBV11-2 with TRBJ2-7; D is perhaps TRBD1 (5 bases). The ends were cut back, 7 bases at V and 3 bases at J, with 13 bases in the middle. Germline assignment: CDR1 SGHAT and CDR2 FQNNGV. The CDR3 totals 13 residues. CDR3 loop: CASIPQGGYEQYF. CDR3 bases: TGTGCCAGCATCCCCCAGGGCGGCTACGAGCAGTACTTC.

This clone has only a few counts. The rearrangement uses TRBV27 and TRBJ1-6; TRBD1 matches 8 bases. Unmatched junction bases numbered 8, after V lost 6 bases and J lost 7 bases. CDR1 and CDR2 from the germline V gene are MNHEY and SMNVEV (reference sequence). The length of the CDR3 is 15 residues. The CDR3 DNA sequence: TGTGCCAGCAGCGCGAGGACAGGGCAAAATTCACCCCTCCACTTT. Amino acids: CASSARTGQNSPLHF.

The chain recombines TRBV3-1 (or the pseudogene TRBV3-2) with TRBJ2-1, with D unclear. Trimming shortened V by 0 bases and J by 6 bases, and 12 bases separated the two germline ends. The CDR3 extends over 15 amino acids. CDR1 is LGHDT, CDR2 YNNKEL, per germline (reference sequence). DNA of the CDR3: TGTGCCAGCAGCCAAGATCTAAGGTCCCCCAATGAGCAGTTCTTC. The encoded protein is CASSQDLRSPNEQFF.

V gene TRBV11-2 combines with J gene TRBJ1-4; the D is unclear. V was trimmed by 4 bases and J by 7 bases, leaving 19 bases between them. The length of the CDR3 is 16 residues. Per germline, CDR1 SGHAT and CDR2 FQNNGV. The DNA for the CDR3 is TGTGCCAGCAGCTCCAAGATATCCGTCCTGGGTGAAAAACTGTTTTTT. Translated: CASSSKISVLGEKLFF.

This chain uses TRBV5-4 with TRBJ2-3; TRBD2 might be the D (5 bases). V lost 2 bases to trimming and J lost 2 bases, with 12 bases between them. This CDR3 has 15 residues. CDR1 and CDR2 (germline): SGHNT, YYREEE (reference sequence). The CDR3: CASSFERSDTDTQYF. CDR3 coding DNA: TGTGCCAGCAGCTTCGAGCGGTCGGACACAGATACGCAGTATTTT.

This clone was seen only a few times. This sequence joins TRBV28 and TRBJ2-1; 7 nucleotides line up with TRBD2. Per the germline V gene, CDR1 is MDHEN and CDR2 is SYDVKM. The trim removed 6 bases at V and 7 bases at J, leaving 12 bases unmatched. This CDR3 has 15 amino acids. This CDR3 is CASSRWAGAGNEQFF. The CDR3 DNA reads TGTGCCAGCAGCCGATGGGCGGGAGCGGGAAATGAGCAGTTCTTC. Complete variable domain (other parts from reference TRBV28 and TRBJ2-1): DVKVTQSSRYLVKRTGEKVFLECVQDMDHENMFWYRQDPGLGLRLIYFSYDVKMKEKGDIPEGYSVSREKKERFSLILESASTNQTSMYLCASSRWAGAGNEQFFGPGTRLTVL.

J is TRBJ2-2 and V is TRBV12-3 or TRBV12-4, with 7 bases lining up with TRBD1. The CDR3 is made up of 13 amino acids. Trimming cost V 7 bases and J 7 bases; bases outside gene matches: 6. The CDR3 DNA follows: TGTGCCAGCAAAACAGGGGTTGGCGGGGAGCTGTTTTTT. Protein: CASKTGVGGELFF.

The V gene is TRBV28, the J gene TRBJ2-7, with a weak D call TRBD2 (6 bases). This CDR3 comprises 12 residues. The V end was cut by 6 bases, the J end by 3 bases, with 9 bases between. Germline lookup yields CDR1 MDHEN and CDR2 SYDVKM. The CDR3 coding sequence is TGTGCCAGCAGGGGAGGACACTACGAGCAGTACTTC. Its translation is CASRGGHYEQYF.

This clone was counted a single time. The chain links TRBV2 to TRBJ1-5; D is ambiguous. CDR1 is SNHLY, CDR2 FYNNEI, per germline. Trimming removed 7 bases from V and 0 bases from J, with 13 bases in between. This CDR3 is built from 15 residues. The CDR3 region has the DNA TGTGCCAGCACTGACCTCAGGTATAGCAATCAGCCCCAGCATTTT. Encoded protein: CASTDLRYSNQPQHF.

The chain carries TRBV4-3 and TRBJ1-6, with D possibly TRBD1 on 5 matching bases. Trimming left V 1 base short and J 7 bases short, with 20 bases between. The CDR3 is 18 residues long. The germline V gene has CDR1 LGHNA and CDR2 YSLEER. CDR3 protein: CASSQGFRGSQRNSPLHF. The CDR3 bases are TGCGCCAGCAGCCAAGGATTCCGGGGCTCTCAGCGAAATTCACCCCTCCACTTT.

V usage is TRBV19 and J usage is TRBJ2-3; TRBD2 matches 13 bases. V lost 10 bases to trimming and J lost 3 bases; unmatched junction nucleotides: 4. Germline loops: CDR1 LNHDA, CDR2 SQIVND (reference sequence). The CDR3 totals 14 residues. The CDR3 nucleotides are TGTGCCACCCGGACTAGCGGGGGTACAGATACGCAGTATTTT. Translation: CATRTSGGTDTQYF.